This TCR beta chain was profiled in a study of cytomegalovirus exposure and HLA in healthy donors. With V trimmed by 5 bases and J by 5 bases, 4 bases remained unmatched. The germline CDR1 and CDR2 sequences are SEHNR and FQNEAQ (reference sequence). The CDR3 has 14 residues. A multiplex PCR was run with 60 Vbeta primers and 13 Jbeta primers. The table came from immunoSEQ multiplex PCR; TCRdb's copy has only in-frame clones and leaves some out. The table shows around 98,000 clones, with about 81% occurring only once. This clone was detected only once. This TCR was sampled from a man aged 35 to 55 in good health and CMV-seronegative. This chain connects TRBV7-9 to TRBJ2-7, with 12 bases fitting TRBD1. Sequencing was carried out using PBMCs. The CDR3 DNA reads as TGTGCCAGCAGCCGAGGGACAGGGGGCAACGAGCAGTACTTC. It yields the protein CASSRGTGGNEQYF.